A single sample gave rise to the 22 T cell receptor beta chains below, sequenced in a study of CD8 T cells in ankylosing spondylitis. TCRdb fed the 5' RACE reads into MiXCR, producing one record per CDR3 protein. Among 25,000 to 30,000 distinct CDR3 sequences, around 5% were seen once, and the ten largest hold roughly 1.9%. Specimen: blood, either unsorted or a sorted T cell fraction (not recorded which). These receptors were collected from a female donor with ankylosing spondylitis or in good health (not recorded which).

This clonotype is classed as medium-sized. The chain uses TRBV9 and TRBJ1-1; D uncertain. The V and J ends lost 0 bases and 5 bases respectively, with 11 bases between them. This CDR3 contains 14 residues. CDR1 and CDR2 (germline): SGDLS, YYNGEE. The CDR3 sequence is CASSVGAGSTEAFF. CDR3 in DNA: TGTGCCAGCAGCGTAGGAGCAGGCTCAACTGAAGCTTTCTTT.

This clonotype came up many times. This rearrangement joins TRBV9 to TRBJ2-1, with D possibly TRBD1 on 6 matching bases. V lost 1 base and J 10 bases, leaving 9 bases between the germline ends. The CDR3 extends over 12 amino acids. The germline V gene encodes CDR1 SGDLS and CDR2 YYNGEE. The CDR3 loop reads CASSVRGQEQFF. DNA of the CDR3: TGTGCCAGCAGCGTACGAGGACAGGAGCAGTTCTTC.

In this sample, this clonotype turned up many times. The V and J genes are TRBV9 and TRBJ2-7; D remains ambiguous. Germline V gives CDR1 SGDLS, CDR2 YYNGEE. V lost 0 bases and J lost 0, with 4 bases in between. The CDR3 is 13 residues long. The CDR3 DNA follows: TGTGCCAGCAGCGTAGACTTCTCCTACGAGCAGTACTTC. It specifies CASSVDFSYEQYF.

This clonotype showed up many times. The CDR3, as DNA: TGTGCCAGCAGCGCCCAGAAGGGGCCAACAGATACGCAGTATTTT. Translating it yields CASSAQKGPTDTQYF. The rearrangement links TRBV9 to TRBJ2-3; D may be TRBD1 (5 bases). V shed 3 bases and J shed 3 bases, with 14 bases lying between them. This CDR3 has 15 amino acids. CDR1 and CDR2 from the germline V gene are SGDLS and YYNGEE.

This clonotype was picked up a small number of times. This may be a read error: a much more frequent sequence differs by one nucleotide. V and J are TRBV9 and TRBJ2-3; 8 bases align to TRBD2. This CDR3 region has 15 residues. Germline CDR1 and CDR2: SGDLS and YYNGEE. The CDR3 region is CASSGSSGGTYTQYF. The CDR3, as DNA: TGTGCCAGCAGCGGATCAAGCGGGGGCACATATACGCAGTATTTT.

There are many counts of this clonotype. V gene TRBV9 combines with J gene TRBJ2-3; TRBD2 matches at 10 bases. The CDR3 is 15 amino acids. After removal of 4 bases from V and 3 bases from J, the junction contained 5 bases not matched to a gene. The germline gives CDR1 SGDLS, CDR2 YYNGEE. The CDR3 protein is CASSPSGGGTDTQYF. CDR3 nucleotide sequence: TGTGCCAGCAGCCCCAGCGGGGGGGGGACAGATACGCAGTATTTT.

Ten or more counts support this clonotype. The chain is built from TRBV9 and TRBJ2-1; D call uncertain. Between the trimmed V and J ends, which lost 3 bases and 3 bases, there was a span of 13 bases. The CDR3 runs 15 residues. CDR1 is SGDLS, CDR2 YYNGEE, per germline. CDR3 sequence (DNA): TGTGCCAGCAGCGCCCGTCCCGGGTACTACAATGAGCAGTTCTTC. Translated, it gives CASSARPGYYNEQFF.

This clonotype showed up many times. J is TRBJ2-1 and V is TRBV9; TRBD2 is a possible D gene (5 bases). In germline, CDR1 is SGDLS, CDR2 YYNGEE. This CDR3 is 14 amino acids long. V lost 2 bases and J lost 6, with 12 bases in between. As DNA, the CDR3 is TGTGCCAGCAGCGTGGGAGTCAAAGGCAATGAGCAGTTCTTC. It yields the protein CASSVGVKGNEQFF.

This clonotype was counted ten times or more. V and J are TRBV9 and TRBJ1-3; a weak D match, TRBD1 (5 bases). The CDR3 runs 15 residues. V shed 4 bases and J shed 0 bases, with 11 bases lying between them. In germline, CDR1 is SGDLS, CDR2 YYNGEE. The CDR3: CASSPGVSSGNTIYF. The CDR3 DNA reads TGTGCCAGCAGCCCGGGGGTCAGCTCTGGAAACACCATATATTTT.

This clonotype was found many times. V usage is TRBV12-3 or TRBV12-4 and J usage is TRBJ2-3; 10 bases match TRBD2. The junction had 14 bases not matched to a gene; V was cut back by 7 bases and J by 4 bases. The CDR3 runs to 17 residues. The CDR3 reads CASINSGRTQRPDTQYF. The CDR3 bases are TGTGCCAGCATTAATAGCGGGAGGACTCAGAGGCCAGATACGCAGTATTTT.

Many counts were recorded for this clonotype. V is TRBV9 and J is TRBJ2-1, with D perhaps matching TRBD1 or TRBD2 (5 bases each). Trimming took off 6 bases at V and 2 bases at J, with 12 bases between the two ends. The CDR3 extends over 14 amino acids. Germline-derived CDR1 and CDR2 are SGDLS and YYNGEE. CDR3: CASNRDQAYNEQFF. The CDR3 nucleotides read TGTGCCAGCAACCGGGACCAGGCCTACAATGAGCAGTTCTTC.

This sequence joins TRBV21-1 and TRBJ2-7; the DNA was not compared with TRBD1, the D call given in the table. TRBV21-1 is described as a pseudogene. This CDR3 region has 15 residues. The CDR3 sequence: CASSKFQGAGYEQYF. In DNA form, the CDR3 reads TGTGCCAGCAGCAAATTTCAGGGGGCGGGCTACGAGCAGTACTTC.

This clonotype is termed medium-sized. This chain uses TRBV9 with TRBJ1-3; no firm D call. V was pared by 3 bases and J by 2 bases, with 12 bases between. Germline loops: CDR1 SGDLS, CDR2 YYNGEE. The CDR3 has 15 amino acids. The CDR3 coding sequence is TGTGCCAGCAGCGCCTCGGGAGGGACTGGAAACACCATATATTTT. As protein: CASSASGGTGNTIYF.

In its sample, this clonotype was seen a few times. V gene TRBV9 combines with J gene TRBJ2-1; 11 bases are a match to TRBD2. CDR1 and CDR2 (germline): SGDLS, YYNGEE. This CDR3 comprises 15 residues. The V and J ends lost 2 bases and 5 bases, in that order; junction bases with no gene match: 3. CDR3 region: CASSVPGLADNEQFF. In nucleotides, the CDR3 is TGTGCCAGCAGCGTCCCGGGACTAGCGGACAATGAGCAGTTCTTC. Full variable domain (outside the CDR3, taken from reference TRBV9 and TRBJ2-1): DSGVTQTPKHLITATGQRVTLRCSPRSGDLSVYWYQQSLDQGLQFLIQYYNGEERAKGNILERFSAQQFPDLHSELNLSSLELGDSALYFCASSVPGLADNEQFFGPGTRLTVL.

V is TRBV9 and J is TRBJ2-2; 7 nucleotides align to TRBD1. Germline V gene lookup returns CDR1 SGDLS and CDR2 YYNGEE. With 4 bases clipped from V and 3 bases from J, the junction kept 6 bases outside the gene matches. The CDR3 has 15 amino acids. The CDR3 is CASSSRQGHTGELFF. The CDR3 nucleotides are TGTGCCAGCAGCTCCCGACAGGGCCACACCGGGGAGCTGTTTTTT.

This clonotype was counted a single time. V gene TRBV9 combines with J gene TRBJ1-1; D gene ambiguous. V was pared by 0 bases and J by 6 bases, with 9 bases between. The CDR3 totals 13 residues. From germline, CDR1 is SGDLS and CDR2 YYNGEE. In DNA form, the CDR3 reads TGTGCCAGCAGCGTAGGGGTCACATCTGAAGCTTTCTTT. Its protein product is CASSVGVTSEAFF. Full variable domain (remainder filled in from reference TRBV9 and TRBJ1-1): DSGVTQTPKHLITATGQRVTLRCSPRSGDLSVYWYQQSLDQGLQFLIQYYNGEERAKGNILERFSAQQFPDLHSELNLSSLELGDSALYFCASSVGVTSEAFFGQGTRLTVV.

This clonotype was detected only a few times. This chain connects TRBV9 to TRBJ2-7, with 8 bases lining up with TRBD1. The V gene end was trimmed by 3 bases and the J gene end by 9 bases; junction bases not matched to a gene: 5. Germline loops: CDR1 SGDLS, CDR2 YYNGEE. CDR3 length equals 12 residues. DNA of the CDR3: TGTGCCAGCAGCGGCCGACAGGGGCGGCAGTACTTC. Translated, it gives CASSGRQGRQYF.

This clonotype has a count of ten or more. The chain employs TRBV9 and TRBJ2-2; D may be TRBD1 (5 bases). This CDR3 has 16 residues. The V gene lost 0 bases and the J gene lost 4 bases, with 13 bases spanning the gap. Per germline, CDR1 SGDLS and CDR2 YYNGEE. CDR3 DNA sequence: TGTGCCAGCAGCGTAGCCTTCCAGGGTAGCACCGGGGAGCTGTTTTTT. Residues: CASSVAFQGSTGELFF.

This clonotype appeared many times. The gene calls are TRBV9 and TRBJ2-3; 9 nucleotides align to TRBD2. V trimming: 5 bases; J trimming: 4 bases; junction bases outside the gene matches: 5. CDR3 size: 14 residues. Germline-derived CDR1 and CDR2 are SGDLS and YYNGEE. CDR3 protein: CASSMRGGPDTQYF. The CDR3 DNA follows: TGTGCCAGCAGTATGCGGGGGGGCCCAGATACGCAGTATTTT.

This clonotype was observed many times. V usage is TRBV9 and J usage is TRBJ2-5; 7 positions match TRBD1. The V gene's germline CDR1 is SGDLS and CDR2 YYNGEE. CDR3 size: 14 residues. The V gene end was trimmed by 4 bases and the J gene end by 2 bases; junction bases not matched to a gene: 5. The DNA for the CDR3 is TGTGCCAGCAGCCCTCACAGGGGACAAGAGACCCAGTACTTC. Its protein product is CASSPHRGQETQYF.

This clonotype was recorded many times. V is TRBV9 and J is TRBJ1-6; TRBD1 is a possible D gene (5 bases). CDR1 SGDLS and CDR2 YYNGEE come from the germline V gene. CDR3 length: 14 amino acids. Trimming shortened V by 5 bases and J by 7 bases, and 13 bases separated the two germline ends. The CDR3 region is CASSGASRNSPLHF. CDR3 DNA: TGTGCCAGCAGTGGGGCCTCTCGGAATTCACCCCTCCACTTT.

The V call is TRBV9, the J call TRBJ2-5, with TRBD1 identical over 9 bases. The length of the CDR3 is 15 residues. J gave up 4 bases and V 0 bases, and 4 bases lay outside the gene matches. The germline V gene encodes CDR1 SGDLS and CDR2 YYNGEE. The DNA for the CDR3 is TGTGCCAGCAGCGTAGCCGGACAGGGGAGAGAGACCCAGTACTTC. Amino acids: CASSVAGQGRETQYF.